The 21 T cell receptor beta chains listed next were all sequenced from one sample in a study of OX40 agonist ivuxolimab in advanced cancers. Clones were read by immunoSEQ multiplex PCR, and TCRdb kept only the in-frame ones, dropping some. The data hold under 95,000 clones, with 87% observed a single time. Sequencing was performed on CD4+ or CD8+ T cells sorted from blood, taken in a trial of the OX40 agonist ivuxolimab. These TCRs come from an adult with an advanced solid tumor such as melanoma, head and neck, liver or kidney cancer.

The chain links TRBV7-6 to TRBJ2-1; the D gene could be TRBD1 or TRBD2 (6 bases each). The ends were cut back, 4 bases at V and 0 bases at J, with 13 bases in the middle. The CDR3 contains 16 residues. From germline, CDR1 is SGHVS and CDR2 FNYEAQ. CDR3 bases: TGTGCCAGCAGCTCGAACAGGGAGGACTCCTACAATGAGCAGTTCTTC. Translation: CASSSNREDSYNEQFF.

The chain is built from TRBV12-2 and TRBJ2-7; the table's D call TRBD1 went unverified against the DNA. TRBV12-2 is shown as a pseudogene. This CDR3 has 18 amino acids. Here the CDR3 reads CASRPPGHHHIWGYEQYF. In DNA, the CDR3 is TGTGCAAGTCGCCCTCCGGGACACCACCATATTTGGGGGTACGAGCAGTACTTC.

This rearrangement joins TRBV6-6 to TRBJ1-4; the match to TRBD1 covers 10 bases. Germline-derived CDR1 and CDR2 are MNHNY and SVGAGI (reference sequence). J gave up 8 bases and V 6 bases, and 12 bases lay outside the gene matches. The CDR3 spans 16 residues. The chain's CDR3 is CASSGVGDRGPEKLFF. The CDR3 region has the DNA TGTGCCAGCAGCGGGGTTGGAGACAGGGGGCCCGAAAAACTGTTTTTT.

This clone was picked up a small number of times. V is TRBV5-1 and J is TRBJ1-3; 9 nucleotides align to TRBD1. CDR1 is SGHRS and CDR2 is YFSETQ in the germline V gene. The CDR3 sequence is 15 residues long. V lost 4 bases, J lost 3 bases, and 5 bases stayed unmatched. In DNA form, the CDR3 reads TGCGCCAGCAGCCCCGGGACAGGGAGTGGAAACACCATATATTTT. Its protein is CASSPGTGSGNTIYF. Filled out from reference TRBV5-1 and TRBJ1-3, the complete variable domain reads KAGVTQTPRYLIKTRGQQVTLSCSPISGHRSVSWYQQTPGQGLQFLFEYFSETQRNKGNFPGRFSGRQFSNSRSEMNVSTLELGDSALYLCASSPGTGSGNTIYFGEGSWLTVV.

This clone was recorded only once. Different DNA sequences within this sample yield the same CDR3. The chain has TRBV6-5 and TRBJ1-1; the D is unclear. This CDR3 comprises 14 residues. From germline, CDR1 is MNHEY and CDR2 SVGAGI. The V end lost 0 bases, the J end lost 1 base, and 6 bases lay between the germline ends. CDR3 sequence (DNA): TGTGCCAGCAGTTACTCGGGCGGGAACACTGAAGCTTTCTTT. The encoded protein is CASSYSGGNTEAFF.

The J gene is TRBJ2-1, the V gene TRBV5-1; 7 nucleotides line up with TRBD2. Trimming removed 0 bases from V and 7 bases from J; junction bases left unmatched: 10. The CDR3 runs to 16 residues. The germline V gene encodes CDR1 SGHRS and CDR2 YFSETQ. Written as DNA, the CDR3 is TGCGCCAGCAGCTTGGGTGCAAGCGGGACGGGGAATGAGCAGTTCTTC. Protein product: CASSLGASGTGNEQFF.

This clone was seen a few times. V gene TRBV2 combines with J gene TRBJ2-2; D uncertain. CDR1 is SNHLY, CDR2 FYNNEI, per germline. The CDR3 spans 14 residues. V dropped 7 bases and J dropped 7 bases, with 16 bases sitting between them. CDR3 nucleotides: TGTGCCAGCATCTCTAGAAGGTCGGGCGGGGAGCTGTTTTTT. Protein: CASISRRSGGELFF.

The rearrangement uses TRBV19 and TRBJ2-1; 9 bases fit TRBD1. Germline CDR1 and CDR2: LNHDA and SQIVND (reference sequence). The CDR3 runs 15 residues. The V and J ends lost 10 bases and 4 bases, in that order; junction bases with no gene match: 11. The CDR3 is CATAPPGQGYNEQFF. DNA of the CDR3: TGTGCCACTGCACCTCCGGGACAGGGATACAATGAGCAGTTCTTC.

The chain joins TRBV14 to TRBJ1-2, with no clear D. Germline V gene sequence: CDR1 SGHDN, CDR2 FVKESK. The CDR3 contains 13 residues. V was cut by 0 bases and J by 6 bases, with 8 bases left in between. The CDR3 sequence is CASSQETGDGYTF. The CDR3 nucleotides read TGTGCCAGCAGCCAAGAAACGGGCGATGGCTACACCTTC.

This chain links TRBV2 with TRBJ2-2; 16 bases align to TRBD2. The CDR3 spans 17 residues. V lost 7 bases, J lost 3 bases, and 5 bases stayed unmatched. Germline CDR1 and CDR2: SNHLY and FYNNEI. This chain's CDR3 is CASIPGLAGGDTGELFF. In DNA form, the CDR3 reads TGTGCCAGCATTCCGGGACTAGCGGGAGGGGACACCGGGGAGCTGTTTTTT.

The chain uses TRBV4-1 and TRBJ1-5; D is perhaps TRBD1 (5 bases). CDR1 MGHRA and CDR2 YSYEKL come from the germline V gene. The germline V and J ends were trimmed by 4 bases and 0 bases, with 16 bases remaining between them. CDR3 length: 17 residues. The CDR3 spells CASSRIRKTVSNQPQHF. CDR3 coding DNA: TGCGCCAGCAGCCGAATAAGAAAGACAGTTAGCAATCAGCCCCAGCATTTT.

CDR3 residues: CAIARDRGLDQPQHF. The DNA of the CDR3 is TGTGCCATCGCACGGGACAGGGGGCTTGATCAGCCCCAGCATTTT. The chain carries TRBV10-3 and TRBJ1-5, with 12 bases matching TRBD1. This CDR3 region has 15 residues. Germline CDR1 reads ENHRY; CDR2 reads SYGVKD. The trim removed 8 bases at V and 5 bases at J, leaving 7 bases unmatched.

The chain uses TRBV18 and TRBJ1-6; D is undetermined. The CDR3 runs 17 residues. Germline-derived CDR1 and CDR2 are KGHSH and LQKENI. V dropped 1 base and J dropped 8 bases, with 18 bases sitting between them. The CDR3 spells CASSPRAVVRRDSPLHF. DNA for the CDR3: TGTGCCAGCTCACCACGAGCCGTTGTAAGGAGGGATTCACCCCTCCACTTT.

The V and J genes are TRBV9 and TRBJ2-2; D is perhaps TRBD2 (5 bases). In germline, CDR1 is SGDLS, CDR2 YYNGEE. V was trimmed by 0 bases and J by 6 bases, leaving 15 bases between them. CDR3 length equals 16 residues. CDR3 protein: CASSVAVGMSSGELFF. The CDR3 bases are TGTGCCAGCAGCGTAGCTGTCGGGATGAGCTCCGGGGAGCTGTTTTTT.

The chain carries TRBV10-3 and TRBJ2-1, with a weak D call TRBD2 (7 bases). CDR1 is ENHRY, CDR2 SYGVKD, per germline. V gave up 7 bases and J gave up 2 bases, with 12 bases separating them. The CDR3 runs to 14 residues. CDR3 coding DNA: TGTGCCATCACTCGGGGGGCCCCCTACAATGAGCAGTTCTTC. It yields the protein CAITRGAPYNEQFF.

The chain joins TRBV7-9 to TRBJ2-7, with 9 bases identical to TRBD2. CDR3 length equals 14 residues. Germline CDR1 is SEHNR and CDR2 is FQNEAQ (reference sequence). J was trimmed by 2 bases and V by 4 bases; bases with no gene match: 3. The CDR3 here is CASSYTSGPYEQYF. In DNA, the CDR3 is TGTGCCAGCAGCTACACTAGCGGGCCCTACGAGCAGTACTTC.

The J gene is TRBJ2-5, the V gene TRBV19, with D unclear. The V gene lost 6 bases and the J gene lost 4 bases, with 15 bases spanning the gap. This CDR3 spans 14 amino acids. Germline lookup yields CDR1 LNHDA and CDR2 SQIVND (reference sequence). Written as DNA, the CDR3 is TGTGCCAGTAGCCCACCCCATGCAATAGAGACCCAGTACTTC. It translates to CASSPPHAIETQYF.

CDR3 DNA sequence: TGCAGCTCCCTCCACTCCTCCTACAATGAGCAGTTCTTC. It is translated as CSSLHSSYNEQFF. This sequence joins TRBV29-1 and TRBJ2-1, with unresolved D. The CDR3 loop spans 13 amino acids. CDR1 and CDR2 from the germline V gene are SQVTM and ANQGSEA. Trimming took off 8 bases at V and 0 bases at J, with 11 bases between the two ends.

This clone was found once. V is TRBV6-6 and J is TRBJ1-2; 7 nucleotides align to TRBD1. CDR3 length: 14 residues. Germline V CDR1 and CDR2: MNHNY, SVGAGI (reference sequence). V was pared by 2 bases and J by 7 bases, with 7 bases of the junction left unmatched. The CDR3 is CASSYGGTVGGYTF. CDR3 sequence (DNA): TGTGCCAGCAGTTACGGGGGGACAGTCGGTGGCTACACCTTC.

The rearrangement uses TRBV27 and TRBJ2-2, with D possibly being TRBD2 (6 bases). V was clipped by 2 bases and J by 3 bases, with 10 bases between them. CDR3 length equals 15 residues. Germline V gene data show CDR1 as MNHEY and CDR2 as SMNVEV (reference sequence). The CDR3 is CASSLAGMDTGELFF. CDR3 coding DNA: TGTGCCAGCAGTTTAGCGGGAATGGACACCGGGGAGCTGTTTTTT.

This chain links TRBV7-2 with TRBJ2-2, with a weak D call TRBD2 (5 bases). Trimming shortened V by 5 bases and J by 6 bases, and 16 bases separated the two germline ends. The CDR3 has 15 residues. Germline V CDR1 and CDR2: SGHTA, FQGNSA. The CDR3 protein is CASSETAVEAGELFF. The DNA for the CDR3 is TGTGCCAGCAGCGAAACAGCGGTTGAGGCCGGGGAGCTGTTTTTT.